These T cell receptor beta chains were read from a single sample in a study of OX40 agonist ivuxolimab in advanced cancers. Using immunoSEQ multiplex PCR, the repertoire was profiled, and TCRdb retains in-frame clones only, with some absent. This table has around 30,000 clones, roughly 68% appearing once. The sample here was CD4+ or CD8+ T cells sorted from blood, taken in a trial of the OX40 agonist ivuxolimab. These receptor sequences come from an adult with an advanced solid tumor such as melanoma, head and neck, liver or kidney cancer. Both conserved end residues are part of each CDR3. The order of the fields is D gene, J gene, clone size, V gene, CDR3 protein, CDR3 DNA. A D gene is named only where the DNA matches it firmly. Size is omitted from some rows. Given values are once, few, many or a class for expanded clones.

>-|TRBJ2-1|-|TRBV2
CASSENWRKFYNEQFF
TGTGCCAGCAGTGAAAACTGGCGGAAGTTCTACAATGAGCAGTTCTTC
>-|TRBJ1-5|-|TRBV5-4
CASSRENQPQHF
TGTGCCAGCAGCCGTGAAAATCAGCCCCAGCATTTT
>-|TRBJ1-3|-|TRBV2
CASSEEGRGNTIYF
TGTGCCAGCAGTGAAGAGGGAAGGGGAAACACCATATATTTT
>-|TRBJ1-3|-|TRBV11-2
CASSASQGGGNTIYF
TGTGCCAGCAGCGCCTCACAGGGAGGTGGAAACACCATATATTTT
>TRBD2|TRBJ2-3|-|TRBV5-3
CARSPWGGNITDTQYF
TGTGCCAGAAGCCCCTGGGGGGGGAATATAACAGATACGCAGTATTTT
>-|TRBJ2-7|-|TRBV7-2
CASSGGLLYEQYF
TGTGCCAGCAGCGGGGGACTTTTATACGAGCAGTACTTC
>-|TRBJ1-2|few|TRBV18
CASSPLGANYGYTF
TGTGCCAGCTCACCGCTCGGAGCTAACTATGGCTACACCTTC
>TRBD1|TRBJ2-3|-|TRBV6-5
CASSNRGPPDTQYF
TGTGCCAGCAGTAACAGGGGGCCCCCAGATACGCAGTATTTT
>TRBD1|TRBJ1-5|-|TRBV6-6
CASRPRTGEQPQHF
TGTGCCAGCAGACCTCGGACAGGGGAACAGCCCCAGCATTTT
>-|TRBJ2-1|-|TRBV6-1
CASSFNEQFF
TGTGCCAGCAGTTTTAATGAGCAGTTCTTC
>-|TRBJ1-2|-|TRBV11-2
CASSSAGISHGYTF
TGTGCCAGCAGCTCGGCAGGAATAAGTCACGGCTACACCTTC
>-|TRBJ2-2|few|TRBV5-5
CASSLNTGELFF
TGTGCCAGCAGCTTAAACACCGGGGAGCTGTTTTTT
>-|TRBJ1-1|-|TRBV18
CASSPDDGKAFF
TGTGCCAGCTCACCAGACGACGGGAAAGCTTTCTTT
>-|TRBJ1-1|-|TRBV6-6
CASRGDLGAEAFF
TGTGCCAGCAGGGGGGATTTGGGCGCTGAAGCTTTCTTT
>-|TRBJ2-3|-|TRBV11-2
CASSLVGRGTDTQYF
TGTGCCAGCAGCTTAGTAGGACGGGGCACAGATACGCAGTATTTT
>-|TRBJ1-2|-|TRBV4-2
CASSQEGAEGYTF
TGTGCCAGCAGCCAAGAGGGGGCGGAGGGCTACACCTTC
>-|TRBJ1-1|-|TRBV28
CASRPDRTDTEAFF
TGTGCCAGCAGGCCCGACAGGACGGACACTGAAGCTTTCTTT
>-|TRBJ1-1|-|TRBV5-1
CASSRTEYEQAFF
TGCGCCAGCAGCCGGACTGAATATGAGCAGGCTTTCTTT
>-|TRBJ1-4|-|TRBV5-1
CASSLGTGATNEKLFF
TGCGCCAGCAGCTTGGGCACAGGAGCAACTAATGAAAAACTGTTTTTT
>-|TRBJ2-5|once|TRBV5-1
CASRRNRVVRETQYF
TGCGCCAGCAGACGAAACAGGGTGGTGAGAGAGACCCAGTACTTC
>-|TRBJ2-1|-|TRBV6-6
CASKLTGADNEQFF
TGTGCCAGCAAGTTGACGGGGGCGGACAATGAGCAGTTCTTC
>-|TRBJ1-6|-|TRBV6-5
CASTRTELYNSPLHF
TGTGCCAGCACCCGGACAGAGCTCTATAATTCACCCCTCCACTTT
>TRBD1|TRBJ1-1|-|TRBV5-8
CASSLAGQGAGTEAFF
TGTGCCAGCAGCTTGGCGGGACAGGGGGCCGGCACTGAAGCTTTCTTT
>-|TRBJ1-2|few|TRBV7-9
CASSPSLGARSNGYTF
TGTGCCAGCAGCCCCAGTTTAGGGGCGCGTTCAAATGGCTACACCTTC
>TRBD1|TRBJ1-1|-|TRBV7-8
CASSLTGGTEAFF
TGTGCCAGCAGTTTAACAGGGGGCACTGAAGCTTTCTTT
>-|TRBJ2-1|-|TRBV5-8
CASSLGRGFRNEQFF
TGTGCCAGCAGCTTGGGTAGGGGTTTTCGCAATGAGCAGTTCTTC
>-|TRBJ1-5|once|TRBV6-1
CASIPGHTLNQPQHF
TGTGCCAGCATCCCGGGACATACGCTCAATCAGCCCCAGCATTTT
>TRBD1|TRBJ2-7|-|TRBV28
CASSPGTGLREQYF
TGTGCCAGCAGCCCCGGGACAGGGTTGAGGGAGCAGTACTTC
>-|TRBJ1-6|few|TRBV27
CASSPQGQTNSPLHF
TGTGCCAGCAGTCCTCAGGGGCAGACCAATTCACCCCTCCACTTT
>TRBD1|TRBJ1-1|-|TRBV27
CASSSGTGIEAFF
TGTGCCAGCAGTTCCGGGACAGGGATCGAAGCTTTCTTT
>-|TRBJ2-5|-|TRBV7-7
CASSLGAGSQETQYF
TGTGCCAGCAGCTTAGGGGCAGGTTCCCAAGAGACCCAGTACTTC
>-|TRBJ1-2|-|TRBV7-8
CASSDEIRQGFSPTF
TGTGCCAGCAGCGACGAAATTCGGCAGGGATTTTCTCCCACCTTC
>TRBD1|TRBJ1-2|-|TRBV27
CASSFGQVNYGYTF
TGTGCCAGCAGTTTTGGACAGGTGAACTATGGCTACACCTTC
>-|TRBJ1-2|-|TRBV4-1
CASSQENSGLYGYTF
TGCGCCAGCAGCCAAGAAAATTCAGGGTTGTATGGCTACACCTTC
>-|TRBJ1-1|-|TRBV19
CASSIRGLWTVNTEAFF
TGTGCCAGTAGTATTCGGGGGTTGTGGACAGTGAACACTGAAGCTTTCTTT
>TRBD2|TRBJ2-1|-|TRBV2
CASSESLAGGQRNEQFF
TGTGCCAGCAGTGAGTCCCTAGCGGGGGGGCAAAGGAATGAGCAGTTCTTC
>-|TRBJ1-4|-|TRBV10-3
CAISERHATNEKLFF
TGTGCCATCAGTGAAAGGCACGCAACTAATGAAAAACTGTTTTTT
>TRBD1|TRBJ2-1|-|TRBV2
CAGEGARVTYNEQFF
TGTGCCGGCGAGGGGGCCAGGGTCACCTACAATGAGCAGTTCTTC
>TRBD1|TRBJ2-1|few|TRBV6-5
CASSYYRGAVEQFF
TGTGCCAGCAGTTACTACAGGGGGGCGGTTGAGCAGTTCTTC
>-|TRBJ2-2|-|TRBV5-1
CASSLDNTGELFF
TGCGCCAGCAGCTTGGACAACACCGGGGAGCTGTTTTTT
>-|TRBJ1-2|-|TRBV7-9
CASSVQGPLGYTF
TGTGCCAGCAGCGTTCAGGGACCCCTTGGCTACACCTTC
>TRBD1|TRBJ1-2|-|TRBV6-5
CASSPSHRGTYGYTF
TGTGCCAGCAGTCCCAGCCACAGGGGGACCTATGGCTACACCTTC
>-|TRBJ2-1|-|TRBV14
CASSQYKFNEQFF
TGTGCCAGCAGCCAATACAAGTTTAATGAGCAGTTCTTC
>TRBD1|TRBJ1-1|-|TRBV6-5
CASRAGGASEAFF
TGTGCCAGCAGGGCAGGGGGCGCGTCTGAAGCTTTCTTT
>-|TRBJ1-2|-|TRBV7-8
CASSFLASTIGGYTF
TGTGCCAGCAGCTTCCTTGCGTCCACAATAGGTGGCTACACCTTC
>-|TRBJ2-1|-|TRBV2
CASSFMQGYEQFF
TGTGCCAGCAGTTTCATGCAGGGCTATGAGCAGTTCTTC
>-|TRBJ1-1|-|TRBV5-8
CASSSPTGNTEAFF
TGTGCCAGCAGCTCCCCCACAGGGAACACTGAAGCTTTCTTT
>-|TRBJ1-5|few|TRBV4-1
CASSQELRQYNQPQHF
TGCGCCAGCAGCCAAGAGTTACGTCAGTACAATCAGCCCCAGCATTTT
>-|TRBJ1-2|few|TRBV25-1
CASSVSRYGYTF
TGTGCCAGCAGTGTCTCCCGCTATGGCTACACCTTC
>-|TRBJ1-5|-|TRBV5-6
CASHEGRRGNQPQHF
TGTGCCAGCCACGAGGGGCGACGTGGCAATCAGCCCCAGCATTTT
>TRBD1|TRBJ1-1|-|TRBV5-4
CASSLVGQPNTEAFF
TGTGCCAGCAGCTTGGTGGGACAGCCGAACACTGAAGCTTTCTTT